This entry concerns a single T cell receptor beta chain. This specimen comes from a study of blood T cell repertoires in COVID-19. Turning to the study itself: Donors in the United States, Italy and Spain gave samples during acute or convalescent COVID-19.

The V end was cut by 1 base, the J end by 3 bases, with 7 bases between. This CDR3 contains 14 residues. From germline, CDR1 is SGHRS and CDR2 YFSETQ. Produced via immunoSEQ multiplex PCR; TCRdb's table is partial and in-frame only. The sample has more than 95,000 clones, more than 75% seen once. Sequencing was performed on peripheral blood. This receptor was taken from a man in his sixties with acute or convalescent COVID-19. V gene TRBV5-1 combines with J gene TRBJ1-4; no definite D call. CDR3 region: CASSLSGPNEKLFF. The CDR3 coding sequence is TGCGCCAGCAGCTTGAGCGGACCTAATGAAAAACTGTTTTTT. The full variable domain, rest sourced from reference TRBV5-1 and TRBJ1-4, is KAGVTQTPRYLIKTRGQQVTLSCSPISGHRSVSWYQQTPGQGLQFLFEYFSETQRNKGNFPGRFSGRQFSNSRSEMNVSTLELGDSALYLCASSLSGPNEKLFFGSGTQLSVL.